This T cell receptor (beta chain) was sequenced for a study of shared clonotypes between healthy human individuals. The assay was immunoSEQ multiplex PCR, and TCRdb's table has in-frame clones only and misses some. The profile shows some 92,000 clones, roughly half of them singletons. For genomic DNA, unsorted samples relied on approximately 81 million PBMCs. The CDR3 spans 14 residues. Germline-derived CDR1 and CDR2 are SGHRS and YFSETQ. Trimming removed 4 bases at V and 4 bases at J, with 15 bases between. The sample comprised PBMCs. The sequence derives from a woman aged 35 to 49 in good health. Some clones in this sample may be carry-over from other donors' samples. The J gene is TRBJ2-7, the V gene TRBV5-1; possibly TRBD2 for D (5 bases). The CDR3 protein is CASSPLAREYEQYF. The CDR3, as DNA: TGCGCCAGCAGCCCGCTGGCAAGGGAGTACGAGCAGTACTTC.